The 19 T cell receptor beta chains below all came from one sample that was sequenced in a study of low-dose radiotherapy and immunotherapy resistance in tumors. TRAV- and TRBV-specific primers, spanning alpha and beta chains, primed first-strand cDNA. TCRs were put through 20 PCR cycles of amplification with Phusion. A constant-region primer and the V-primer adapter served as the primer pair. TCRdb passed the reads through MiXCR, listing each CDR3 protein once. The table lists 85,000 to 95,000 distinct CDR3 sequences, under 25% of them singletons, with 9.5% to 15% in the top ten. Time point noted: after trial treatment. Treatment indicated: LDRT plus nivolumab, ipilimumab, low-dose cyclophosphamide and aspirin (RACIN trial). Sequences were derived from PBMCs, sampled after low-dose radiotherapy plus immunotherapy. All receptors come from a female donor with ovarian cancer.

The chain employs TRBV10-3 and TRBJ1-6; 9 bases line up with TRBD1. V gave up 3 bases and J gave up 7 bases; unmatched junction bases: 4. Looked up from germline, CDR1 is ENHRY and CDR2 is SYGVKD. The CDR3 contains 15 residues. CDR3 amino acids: CAISEQGARNSPLHF. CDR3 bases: TGTGCCATCAGTGAACAGGGGGCGCGAAATTCACCCCTCCACTTT.

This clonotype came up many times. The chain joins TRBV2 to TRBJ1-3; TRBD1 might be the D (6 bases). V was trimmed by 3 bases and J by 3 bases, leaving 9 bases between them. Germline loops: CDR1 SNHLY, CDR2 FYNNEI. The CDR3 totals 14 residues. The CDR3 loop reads CASSDKGVGNTIYF. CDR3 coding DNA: TGTGCCAGCAGTGATAAGGGGGTTGGAAACACCATATATTTT.

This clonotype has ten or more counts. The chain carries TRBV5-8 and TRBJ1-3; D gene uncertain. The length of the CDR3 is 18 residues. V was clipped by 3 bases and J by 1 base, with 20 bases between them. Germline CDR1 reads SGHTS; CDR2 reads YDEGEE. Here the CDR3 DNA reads TGTGCCAGCAGCTGGCTGACACCATCCGACTTATCTGGAAACACCATATATTTT. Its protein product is CASSWLTPSDLSGNTIYF.

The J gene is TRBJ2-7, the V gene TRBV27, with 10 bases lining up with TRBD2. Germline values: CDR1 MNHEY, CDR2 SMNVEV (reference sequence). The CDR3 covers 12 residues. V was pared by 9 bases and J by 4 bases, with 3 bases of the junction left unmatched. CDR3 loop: CASWTSGYEQYF. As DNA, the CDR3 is TGTGCCAGTTGGACTAGCGGATACGAGCAGTACTTC.

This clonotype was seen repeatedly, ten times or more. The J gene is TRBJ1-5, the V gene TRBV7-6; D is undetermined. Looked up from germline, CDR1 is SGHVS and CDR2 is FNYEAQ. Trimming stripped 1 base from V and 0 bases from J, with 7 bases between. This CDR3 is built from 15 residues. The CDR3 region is CASSLVGDSNQPQHF. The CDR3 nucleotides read TGTGCCAGCAGCTTAGTAGGTGATAGCAATCAGCCCCAGCATTTT.

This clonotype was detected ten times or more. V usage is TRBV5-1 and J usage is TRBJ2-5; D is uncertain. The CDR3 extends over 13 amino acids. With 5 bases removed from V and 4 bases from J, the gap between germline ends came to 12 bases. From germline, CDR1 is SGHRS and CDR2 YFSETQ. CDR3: CASSWNLGETQYF. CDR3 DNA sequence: TGCGCCAGCAGTTGGAACCTCGGAGAGACCCAGTACTTC. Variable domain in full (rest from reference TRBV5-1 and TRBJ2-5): KAGVTQTPRYLIKTRGQQVTLSCSPISGHRSVSWYQQTPGQGLQFLFEYFSETQRNKGNFPGRFSGRQFSNSRSEMNVSTLELGDSALYLCASSWNLGETQYFGPGTRLLVL.

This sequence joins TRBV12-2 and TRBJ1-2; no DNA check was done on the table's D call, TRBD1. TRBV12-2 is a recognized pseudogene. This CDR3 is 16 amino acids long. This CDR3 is CASRLAGGPGGYGYTF. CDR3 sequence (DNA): TGTGCAAGTCGCTTAGCCGGGGGGCCCGGGGGCTATGGCTACACCTTC.

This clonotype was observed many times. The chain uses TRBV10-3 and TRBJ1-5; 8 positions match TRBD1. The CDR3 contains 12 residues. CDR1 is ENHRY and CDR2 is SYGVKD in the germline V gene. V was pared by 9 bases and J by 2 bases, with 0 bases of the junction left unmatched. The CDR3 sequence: CAMGQGNQPQHF. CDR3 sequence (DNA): TGTGCCATGGGACAGGGCAATCAGCCCCAGCATTTT.

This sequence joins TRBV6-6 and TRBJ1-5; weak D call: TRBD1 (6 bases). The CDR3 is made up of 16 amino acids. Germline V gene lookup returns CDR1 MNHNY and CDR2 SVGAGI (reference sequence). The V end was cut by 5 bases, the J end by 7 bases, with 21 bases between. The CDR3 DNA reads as TGTGCCAGCAGTAAACCACCTCCAGGGGTGGACCAGCCCCAGCATTTT. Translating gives CASSKPPPGVDQPQHF.

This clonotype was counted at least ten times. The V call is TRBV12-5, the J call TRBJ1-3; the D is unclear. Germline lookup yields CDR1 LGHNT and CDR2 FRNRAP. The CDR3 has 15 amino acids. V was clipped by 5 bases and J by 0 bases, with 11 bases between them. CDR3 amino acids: CASGIGRTSGNTIYF. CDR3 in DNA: TGTGCTAGTGGTATAGGACGGACCTCTGGAAACACCATATATTTT.

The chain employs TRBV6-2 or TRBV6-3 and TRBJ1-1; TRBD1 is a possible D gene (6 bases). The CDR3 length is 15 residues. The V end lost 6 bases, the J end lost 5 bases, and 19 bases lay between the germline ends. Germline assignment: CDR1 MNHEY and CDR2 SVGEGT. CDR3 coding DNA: TGTGCCAGCAGCTTTCGGGGGCGGGGGGGGACTGAAGCTTTCTTT. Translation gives CASSFRGRGGTEAFF.

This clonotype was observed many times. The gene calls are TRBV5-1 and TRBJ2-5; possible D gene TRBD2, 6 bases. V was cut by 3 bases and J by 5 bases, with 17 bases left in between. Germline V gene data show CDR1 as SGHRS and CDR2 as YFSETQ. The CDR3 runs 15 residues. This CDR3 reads CASSSGVFGGETQYF. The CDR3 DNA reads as TGCGCCAGCAGCTCTGGGGTCTTCGGAGGGGAGACCCAGTACTTC.

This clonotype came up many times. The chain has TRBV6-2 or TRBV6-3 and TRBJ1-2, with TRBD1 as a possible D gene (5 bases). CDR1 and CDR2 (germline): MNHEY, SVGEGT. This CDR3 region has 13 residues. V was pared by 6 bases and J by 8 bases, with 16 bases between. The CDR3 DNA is TGTGCCAGCAGGAAGGGAGGGGCGCAGGGCTACACCTTC. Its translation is CASRKGGAQGYTF.

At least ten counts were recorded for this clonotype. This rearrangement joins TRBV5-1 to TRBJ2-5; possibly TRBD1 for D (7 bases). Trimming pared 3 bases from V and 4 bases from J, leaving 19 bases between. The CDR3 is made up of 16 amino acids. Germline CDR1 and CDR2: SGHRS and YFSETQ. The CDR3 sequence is CASSSHAGGLGETQYF. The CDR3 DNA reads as TGCGCCAGCAGCTCCCATGCAGGGGGACTCGGAGAGACCCAGTACTTC.

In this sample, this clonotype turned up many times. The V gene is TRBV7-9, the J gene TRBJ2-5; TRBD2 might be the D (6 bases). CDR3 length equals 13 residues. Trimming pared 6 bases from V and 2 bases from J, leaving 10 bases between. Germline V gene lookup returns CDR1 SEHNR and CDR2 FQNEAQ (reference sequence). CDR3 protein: CASSWDLQETQYF. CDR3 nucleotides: TGTGCCAGCAGTTGGGACTTACAAGAGACCCAGTACTTC.

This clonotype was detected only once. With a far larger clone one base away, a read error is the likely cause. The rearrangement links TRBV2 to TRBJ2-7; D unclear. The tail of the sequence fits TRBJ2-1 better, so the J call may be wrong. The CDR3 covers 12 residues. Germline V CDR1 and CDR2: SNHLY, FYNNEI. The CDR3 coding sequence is TGTGCCAGCAGTTCCTCGGGCTACGAGCAGTTCTTC. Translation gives CASSSSGYEQFF.

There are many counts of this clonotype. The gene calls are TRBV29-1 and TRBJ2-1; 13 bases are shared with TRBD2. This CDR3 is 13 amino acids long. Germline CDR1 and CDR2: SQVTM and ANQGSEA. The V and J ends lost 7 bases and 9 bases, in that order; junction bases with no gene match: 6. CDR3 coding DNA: TGCAGCGCCTGGACTAGCGGGAGCGGTGAGCAGTTCTTC. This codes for CSAWTSGSGEQFF.

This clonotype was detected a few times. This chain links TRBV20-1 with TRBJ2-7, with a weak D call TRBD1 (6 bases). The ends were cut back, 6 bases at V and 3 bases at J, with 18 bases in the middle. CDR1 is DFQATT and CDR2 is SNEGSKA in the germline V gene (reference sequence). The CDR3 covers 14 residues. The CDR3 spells CSAELGGEFYEQYF. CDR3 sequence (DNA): TGCAGTGCGGAACTAGGGGGAGAGTTCTACGAGCAGTACTTC.

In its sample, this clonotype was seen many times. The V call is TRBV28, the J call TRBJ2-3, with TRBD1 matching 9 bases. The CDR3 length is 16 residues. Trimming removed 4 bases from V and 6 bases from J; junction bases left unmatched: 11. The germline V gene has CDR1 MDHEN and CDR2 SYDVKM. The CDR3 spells CASSSPLGQGADTQYF. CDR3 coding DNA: TGTGCCAGCAGTTCGCCCCTGGGACAGGGTGCTGATACGCAGTATTTT.